A selection of T cell receptor beta chains follows, all from one sample in a study of blood T cell repertoires in COVID-19. Assay used: immunoSEQ multiplex PCR; TCRdb lists only in-frame clones, some missing. Of around 220,000 clones in the sample, around 82% were seen once. Sequencing input: peripheral blood. The source is a woman aged 80 or over with active or convalescent COVID-19. Each CDR3 is given with its conserved first and last residue. D genes are given only for firm matches. Some rows have no size entry. The others give once, few or many, or a class for an expanded clone.

abundance,d_gene,j_gene,v_gene,CDR3aa,CDR3nt
-,-,TRBJ2-3,TRBV9,CASSFGLISTDTQYF,TGTGCCAGCAGCTTCGGACTAATTAGCACAGATACGCAGTATTTT
many,TRBD1,TRBJ1-6,TRBV7-9,CASSFDRGNSPLHF,TGTGCCAGCAGCTTCGACAGGGGTAATTCACCCCTCCACTTT
-,-,TRBJ1-6,TRBV9,CASSGGLNNSPLHF,TGTGCCAGCAGCGGGGGACTGAATAATTCACCCCTCCACTTT
once,-,TRBJ1-3,TRBV3-1/TRBV3-2,CASSQRSTGSGNTIYF,TGTGCCAGCAGCCAAAGATCCACGGGCTCTGGAAACACCATATATTTT
-,-,TRBJ2-4,TRBV6-5,CASSYQGRNIQYF,TGTGCCAGCAGTTACCAGGGGAGAAACATTCAGTACTTC
-,-,TRBJ1-2,TRBV28,CASSPTGSKNEGGYTF,TGTGCCAGCAGCCCCACGGGGAGTAAAAACGAGGGTGGCTACACCTTC
-,-,TRBJ1-2,TRBV3-1/TRBV3-2,CASSHPRANYGYTF,TGTGCCAGCAGCCATCCCAGGGCTAACTATGGCTACACCTTC
-,-,TRBJ2-7,TRBV3-1/TRBV3-2,CASSQVGRGSYEQYF,TGTGCCAGCAGCCAAGTGGGGCGGGGCTCCTACGAGCAGTACTTC
few,-,TRBJ1-6,TRBV3-1/TRBV3-2,CASSQDSRDNSPLHF,TGTGCCAGCAGCCAAGATTCCAGGGATAATTCACCCCTCCACTTT
-,-,TRBJ2-3,TRBV5-1,CASSPGAGAHTDTQYF,TGCGCCAGCAGCCCGGGGGCGGGGGCACACACAGATACGCAGTATTTT
-,TRBD1,TRBJ1-2,TRBV7-2,CASSLATGNYGYTF,TGTGCCAGCAGCTTAGCGACAGGGAACTATGGCTACACCTTC
once,-,TRBJ1-4,TRBV2,CASTVTRSTNEKLFF,TGTGCCAGCACGGTCACGCGCTCAACTAATGAAAAACTGTTTTTT
once,-,TRBJ1-4,TRBV28,CASSLGGTNEKLFF,TGTGCCAGCAGCTTGGGGGGGACTAATGAAAAACTGTTTTTT
-,-,TRBJ2-2,TRBV6-5,CASTVGNTGELFF,TGTGCCAGCACAGTTGGGAACACCGGGGAGCTGTTTTTT
-,TRBD2,TRBJ2-3,TRBV9,CASSVEAGGSTDTQYF,TGTGCCAGCAGCGTAGAAGCGGGGGGAAGCACAGATACGCAGTATTTT
-,TRBD1,TRBJ1-4,TRBV5-1,CASSSSMGQSNEKLFF,TGCGCCAGCAGCTCCTCAATGGGACAGTCTAATGAAAAACTGTTTTTT
-,TRBD2,TRBJ2-3,TRBV5-1,CASRAGDTDTQYF,TGCGCCAGCAGGGCGGGGGACACAGATACGCAGTATTTT
-,TRBD2,TRBJ2-1,TRBV3-1/TRBV3-2,CASSSSSGGAPYNEQFF,TGTGCCAGCAGCTCCTCTAGCGGGGGGGCCCCCTACAATGAGCAGTTCTTC
-,-,TRBJ1-6,TRBV6-6,CASSYRDINSPLHF,TGTGCCAGCAGTTACCGGGACATAAATTCACCCCTCCACTTT
-,TRBD1,TRBJ1-3,TRBV25-1,CASSDNRGSSGNTIYF,TGTGCCAGCAGTGATAACAGGGGATCTTCTGGAAACACCATATATTTT
once,TRBD2,TRBJ2-2,TRBV5-1,CASSPPASGSSGELFF,TGCGCCAGCAGTCCCCCGGCTAGCGGGAGTTCCGGGGAGCTGTTTTTT
-,-,TRBJ2-7,TRBV19,CASSRGYEQYF,TGTGCCAGTAGTAGAGGATACGAGCAGTACTTC
few,-,TRBJ2-3,TRBV28,CASSLWKDTSSTDTQYF,TGTGCCAGCAGTTTATGGAAGGACACCTCTAGCACAGATACGCAGTATTTT
-,TRBD2,TRBJ2-3,TRBV5-1,CASSSGGPRDTQYF,TGCGCCAGCAGCTCGGGGGGGCCACGGGATACGCAGTATTTT
many,-,TRBJ2-2,TRBV6-5,CASSKQSTYTGELFF,TGTGCCAGCAGCAAACAGAGCACCTACACCGGGGAGCTGTTTTTT
once,TRBD1,TRBJ1-4,TRBV7-8,CASSLLDRGGKLFF,TGTGCCAGCAGCTTACTAGACAGGGGAGGGAAACTGTTTTTT
-,TRBD1,TRBJ2-7,TRBV5-1,CASSLVDRGPYEQYF,TGCGCCAGCAGCTTGGTGGACAGGGGTCCCTACGAGCAGTACTTC
once,TRBD1,TRBJ1-5,TRBV23-1,CASSQSDREGNQPQHF,TGCGCCAGCAGTCAATCGGACAGGGAAGGTAATCAGCCCCAGCATTTT
-,-,TRBJ2-5,TRBV27,CASSLRGRGYQETQYF,TGTGCCAGCAGTTTGAGGGGGAGGGGGTACCAAGAGACCCAGTACTTC
-,-,TRBJ1-1,TRBV20-1,CSEDRNTEAFF,TGCAGCGAGGACAGAAACACTGAAGCTTTCTTT
many,-,TRBJ2-2,TRBV27,CASSPKGIGATRTGELFF,TGTGCCAGCAGTCCAAAGGGGATCGGAGCGACTCGCACCGGGGAGCTGTTTTTT
-,-,TRBJ1-2,TRBV7-2,CASSLDRYGYTF,TGTGCCAGCAGCTTAGACAGATACGGCTACACCTTC
-,-,TRBJ1-1,TRBV29-1,CSVARAGTEAFF,TGCAGCGTTGCCAGGGCTGGCACTGAAGCTTTCTTT
-,TRBD1,TRBJ1-2,TRBV4-2,CASSPSARTGSNYGYTF,TGTGCCAGCAGCCCCTCCGCACGGACAGGGTCTAACTATGGCTACACCTTC
-,TRBD1,TRBJ1-1,TRBV18,CASSARQGAGAEAFF,TGTGCCAGCTCAGCTCGACAGGGGGCAGGGGCTGAAGCTTTCTTT
-,-,TRBJ2-1,TRBV25-1,CASSARYSGSSYNEQFF,TGTGCCAGCAGTGCAAGATACAGCGGATCTTCCTACAATGAGCAGTTCTTC
-,TRBD1,TRBJ1-5,TRBV19,CASSIDVGTGLYQPQHF,TGTGCCAGTAGTATAGATGTAGGGACAGGGTTATATCAGCCCCAGCATTTT
-,-,TRBJ2-2,TRBV5-4,CASSSGLPGELFF,TGTGCCAGCAGCTCCGGACTCCCCGGGGAGCTGTTTTTT
-,-,TRBJ1-5,TRBV15,CATSRDPGNQPQHF,TGTGCCACCAGCAGAGATCCCGGCAATCAGCCCCAGCATTTT
-,-,TRBJ1-1,TRBV12-3/TRBV12-4,CASSLRAGKAFF,TGTGCCAGCAGTTTACGGGCGGGGAAAGCTTTCTTT
-,-,TRBJ2-2,TRBV6-1,CASSEQLLTGELFF,TGTGCCAGCAGTGAACAACTGCTAACCGGGGAGCTGTTTTTT
-,-,TRBJ1-2,TRBV5-1,CASSSLGGNGYGYTF,TGCGCCAGCAGCTCCCTGGGGGGGAATGGCTATGGCTACACCTTC
-,-,TRBJ1-5,TRBV10-3,CAISKDSNQPQHF,TGTGCCATCAGCAAAGACAGTAATCAGCCCCAGCATTTT
-,-,TRBJ1-4,TRBV25-1,CASSESLAGVGKLFF,TGTGCCAGCAGTGAATCTCTCGCAGGGGTGGGAAAACTGTTTTTT
-,-,TRBJ2-7,TRBV5-1,CASSLDGVSSYEQYF,TGCGCCAGCAGCTTGGATGGAGTGAGCTCCTACGAGCAGTACTTC
-,-,TRBJ2-1,TRBV21-1,CASSKGLAGPSYNEQFF,TGTGCCAGCAGCAAAGGGCTAGCGGGACCCTCCTACAATGAGCAGTTCTTC
-,TRBD1,TRBJ1-1,TRBV29-1,CSVRQGPLNTEAFF,TGCAGCGTCCGACAGGGACCTTTGAACACTGAAGCTTTCTTT
few,-,TRBJ1-2,TRBV19,CASSPLDSNYGYTF,TGTGCCAGTAGTCCTCTCGACAGCAACTATGGCTACACCTTC
-,-,TRBJ2-5,TRBV21-1,CASSKRHRGETQYF,TGTGCCAGCAGCAAACGGCACAGGGGAGAGACCCAGTACTTC
-,-,TRBJ2-2,TRBV5-1,CASSLQGRGTGELFF,TGCGCCAGCAGCTTGCAGGGGCGAGGAACCGGGGAGCTGTTTTTT
-,TRBD1,TRBJ2-1,TRBV10-1,CASSESFGTEHNEQFF,TGCGCCAGCAGTGAGTCCTTCGGGACAGAGCACAATGAGCAGTTCTTC
once,TRBD2,TRBJ2-3,TRBV10-2,CASSDRGLETGSQYF,TGCGCCAGCAGTGATCGGGGACTAGAGACCGGATCGCAGTATTTT
-,-,TRBJ2-3,TRBV24-1,CATQGGDTQYF,TGTGCCACGCAAGGGGGTGATACGCAGTATTTT
-,TRBD1,TRBJ1-4,TRBV7-9,CASSLGRGQGALLAEKLFF,TGTGCCAGCAGCTTAGGCCGGGGACAGGGGGCCCTTTTAGCGGAAAAACTGTTTTTT
-,TRBD1,TRBJ1-5,TRBV6-6,CASSYATGDSNQPQHF,TGTGCCAGCAGTTACGCGACAGGGGATAGCAATCAGCCCCAGCATTTT
-,-,TRBJ1-1,TRBV4-1,CASSQVSFAVTRDTEAFF,TGCGCCAGCAGCCAAGTTTCCTTTGCCGTTACGAGGGACACTGAAGCTTTCTTT
-,TRBD1,TRBJ2-2,TRBV9,CASSVGTGSAGELFF,TGTGCCAGCAGCGTCGGGACAGGGAGTGCCGGGGAGCTGTTTTTT
-,TRBD1,TRBJ1-2,TRBV2,CASSEDRGNYGYTF,TGTGCCAGCAGTGAAGACAGGGGCAACTATGGCTACACCTTC
-,-,TRBJ1-4,TRBV7-9,CASSLGTVGKLFF,TGTGCCAGCAGCTTAGGGACAGTTGGAAAACTGTTTTTT